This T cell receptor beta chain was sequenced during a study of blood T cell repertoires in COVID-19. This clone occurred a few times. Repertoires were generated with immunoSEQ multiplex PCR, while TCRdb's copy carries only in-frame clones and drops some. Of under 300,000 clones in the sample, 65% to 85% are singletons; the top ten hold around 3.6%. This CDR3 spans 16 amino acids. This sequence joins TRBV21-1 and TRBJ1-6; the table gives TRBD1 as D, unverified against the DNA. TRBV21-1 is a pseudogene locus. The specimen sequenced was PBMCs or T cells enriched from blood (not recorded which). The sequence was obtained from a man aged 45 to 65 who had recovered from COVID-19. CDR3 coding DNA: TGTGCCAGCAGCAAAGTCGACAGTCTTCTAAGTTCACCCCTCCACTTT. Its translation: CASSKVDSLLSSPLHF.